This T cell receptor (beta chain) was profiled in a study of shared clonotypes between healthy human individuals. Study outcomes and limitations: The sole specimen, blood, was sampled, and tissue repertoires likely differ.

Remarks on this clone: Antigen specificity is unknown.

CDR1 is MNHEY and CDR2 is SVGAGI in the germline V gene. The CDR3 sequence is 15 residues long. J lost 2 bases, V lost 2 bases, and 6 bases had no gene match. Only in-frame clones appear in the TCRdb table, and some are missing; sequencing was by immunoSEQ multiplex PCR. In the table there are approximately 500,000 clones, around 73% of which are singletons. V and J are TRBV6-5 and TRBJ2-7; TRBD1 matches at 7 bases. The sample comprised PBMCs. The sequence was obtained from a woman aged 35 to 49 in good health. Some clones in this sample may be carry-over from other donors' samples. CDR3 DNA sequence: TGTGCCAGCAGTTACAGGGAACAGGGGACCTACGAGCAGTACTTC. Residues: CASSYREQGTYEQYF.